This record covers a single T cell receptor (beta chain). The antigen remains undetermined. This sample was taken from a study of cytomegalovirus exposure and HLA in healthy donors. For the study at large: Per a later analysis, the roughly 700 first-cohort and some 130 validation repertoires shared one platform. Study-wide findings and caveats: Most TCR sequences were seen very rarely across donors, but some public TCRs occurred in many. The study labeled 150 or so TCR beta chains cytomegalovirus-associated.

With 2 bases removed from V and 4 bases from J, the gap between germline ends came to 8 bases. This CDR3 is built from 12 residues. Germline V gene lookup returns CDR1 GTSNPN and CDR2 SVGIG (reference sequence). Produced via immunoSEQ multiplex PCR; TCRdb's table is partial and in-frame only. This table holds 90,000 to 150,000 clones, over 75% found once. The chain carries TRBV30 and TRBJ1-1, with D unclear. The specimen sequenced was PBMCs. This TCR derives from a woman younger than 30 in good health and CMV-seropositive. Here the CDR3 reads CAWSRRLTEAFF. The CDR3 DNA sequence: TGTGCCTGGAGTCGTAGACTCACTGAAGCTTTCTTT.